The source of this T cell receptor beta chain is a study of cytomegalovirus exposure and HLA in healthy donors. Study-wide results and limits: The authors enumerated roughly 180 TCR beta chains as linked to cytomegalovirus. Later genetic work tied a missense DCLRE1C variant to beta-chain V and J trimming.

CDR1 and CDR2 (germline): SGHTA, FQGNSA. The CDR3 totals 14 residues. V was trimmed by 7 bases and J by 1 base, leaving 13 bases between them. The PCR used 60 Vbeta and 13 Jbeta primers. Using immunoSEQ multiplex PCR, the repertoire was profiled, and TCRdb retains in-frame clones only, with some absent. The sample records roughly 120,000 clones, less than 85% being singletons. Points on this clone: Its antigen is currently unknown.

The clonotype originates from a woman in her forties in good health and CMV-seronegative. Sequencing was performed on PBMCs. V gene TRBV7-2 combines with J gene TRBJ2-5, with a tentative D call TRBD2 (5 bases). The CDR3: CASTTGLLQETQYF. The CDR3 DNA reads TGTGCCAGCACCACCGGACTGCTCCAAGAGACCCAGTACTTC.